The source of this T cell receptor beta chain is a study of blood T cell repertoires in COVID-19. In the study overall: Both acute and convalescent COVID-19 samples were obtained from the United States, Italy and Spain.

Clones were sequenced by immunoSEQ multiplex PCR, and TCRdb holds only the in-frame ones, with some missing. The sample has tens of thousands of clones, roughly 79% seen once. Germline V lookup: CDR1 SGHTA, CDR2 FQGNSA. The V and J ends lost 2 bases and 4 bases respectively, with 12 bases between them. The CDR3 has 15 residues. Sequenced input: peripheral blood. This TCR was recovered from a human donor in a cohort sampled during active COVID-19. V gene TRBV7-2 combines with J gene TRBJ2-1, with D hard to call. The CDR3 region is CASSLIGALYNEQFF. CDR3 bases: TGTGCCAGCAGCTTAATAGGAGCGTTGTACAATGAGCAGTTCTTC.